This T cell receptor beta chain was found in a study of blood T cells in healthy people across ages. Study-level points and caveats: Nothing was known about donor CMV status, and this possibly confounded expanded clonotype changes. It was held that the diversity estimates obtained from one million T cells were underestimates. Roughly linear age-related decline in beta diversity appeared, significant by age around 36.

This CDR3 has 15 residues. CDR1 MGHRA and CDR2 YSYEKL come from the germline V gene. In regard to this clonotype: The target antigen is unknown. Sequence at one end of the junction differs from germline and may be a read error.

A second 7 to 11 cycle PCR used barcoded and J-beta primers. TCRdb itself ran the 5' RACE reads through MiXCR, one entry per CDR3 protein. The sample shows roughly 1,800,000 distinct CDR3 sequences, about 50% of them seen only once. V is TRBV4-1 and J is TRBJ2-7; tentatively, D is TRBD1 or TRBD2 (5 bases each). The sequence was obtained from a woman aged 40 to 55 in good health. The source material was blood. The CDR3 here is CASSQVMGDPYGQYF. CDR3 nucleotide sequence: TGCGCCAGCAGCCAAGTAATGGGGGACCCCTACGGGCAGTACTTC.